This entry lists 23 T cell receptor beta chains sequenced from one sample in a study of monozygotic twins with inflammatory bowel disease (dated by TCRdb to about 2019). The library was built by means of 5' RACE. Sequencing instrument: Illumina HiSeq 2500. TCRdb reprocessed the reads and assigns one entry to each CDR3 protein sequence, leaving out DNA. This sample's table lists under 350,000 distinct CDR3 sequences. The ten largest clones represent over 5% of the sample. The specimen was blood. These receptor sequences come from a human donor with ulcerative colitis or Crohn's disease, or a healthy co-twin of an affected twin (not recorded which).

V is TRBV9 and J is TRBJ2-3. Germline assignment: CDR1 SGDLS and CDR2 YYNGEE. This CDR3 is built from 15 residues. CDR3 region: CASSVGDSRFGTQYF.

The chain couples TRBV18 to TRBJ2-6. Germline V CDR1 and CDR2: KGHSH, LQKENI. The CDR3 is 18 residues long. Here the CDR3 reads CASSPSAAVGSGANVLTF. Complete variable domain (other parts from reference TRBV18 and TRBJ2-6): NAGVMQNPRHLVRRRGQEARLRCSPMKGHSHVYWYRQLPEEGLKFMVYLQKENIIDESGMPKERFSAEFPKEGPSILRIQQVVRGDSAAYFCASSPSAAVGSGANVLTFGAGSRLTVL.

The gene calls are TRBV18 and TRBJ2-7; lacking DNA, the TRBD2 call made by TCRdb goes unchecked. This CDR3 has 16 residues. From germline, CDR1 is KGHSH and CDR2 LQKENI. CDR3 protein: CASSPSQGPRSYEQYF.

The chain couples TRBV7-2 to TRBJ1-1; TCRdb's D call of TRBD1 is untestable without DNA. This CDR3 spans 14 amino acids. Looked up from germline, CDR1 is SGHTA and CDR2 is FQGNSA. The CDR3 region is CASSSQGWNTEAFF.

The chain uses TRBV5-1 and TRBJ1-2. This CDR3 is built from 16 residues. Germline V gives CDR1 SGHRS, CDR2 YFSETQ. The CDR3 spells CASSLKSSTGNYGYTF. Supplemented by reference TRBV5-1 and TRBJ1-2, the full variable domain reads KAGVTQTPRYLIKTRGQQVTLSCSPISGHRSVSWYQQTPGQGLQFLFEYFSETQRNKGNFPGRFSGRQFSNSRSEMNVSTLELGDSALYLCASSLKSSTGNYGYTFGSGTRLTVV.

The chain joins TRBV6-6 to TRBJ2-3; TCRdb outputs TRBD1, but without DNA this stays unchecked. CDR1 is MNHNY, CDR2 SVGAGI, per germline (reference sequence). This CDR3 region has 14 residues. CDR3: CASTTGIGTDTQYF.

This chain joins TRBV5-4 and TRBJ2-7; TCRdb's D gene call, TRBD2, goes unchecked for lack of DNA. The CDR3 runs 16 residues. Germline V gene data show CDR1 as SGHNT and CDR2 as YYREEE (reference sequence). The CDR3 here is CASREGLAGASYEQYF.

CDR3 loop: CASSWRGLVETQYF. The chain is built from TRBV6-5 and TRBJ2-5; without DNA, the TCRdb call of TRBD2 cannot be checked. The germline V gene has CDR1 MNHEY and CDR2 SVGAGI. The CDR3 length is 14 residues.

The CDR3: CASSWGPGELFF. The genes are TRBV7-2 and TRBJ2-2. CDR1 and CDR2 (germline): SGHTA, FQGNSA. The CDR3 has 12 residues.

This chain links TRBV20-1 with TRBJ2-7; TCRdb's D call of TRBD1 is untestable without DNA. The CDR3 loop spans 13 amino acids. Germline V gene data show CDR1 as DFQATT and CDR2 as SNEGSKA (reference sequence). CDR3 region: CSATRQVLDEQYF.

V usage is TRBV7-6 and J usage is TRBJ2-1. The CDR3 extends over 17 amino acids. Germline assignment: CDR1 SGHVS and CDR2 FNYEAQ. The CDR3: CASSLGSRSFHYNEQFF.

This chain uses TRBV5-4 with TRBJ2-2. Germline V lookup: CDR1 SGHNT, CDR2 YYREEE (reference sequence). The CDR3 has 14 residues. Here the CDR3 reads CASSLPSRAGELFF.

The chain joins TRBV7-8 to TRBJ2-1. Germline CDR1 reads SGHVS; CDR2 reads FQNEAQ. The CDR3 loop spans 12 amino acids. This CDR3 is CASSLVWDEQFF.

The rearrangement uses TRBV5-1 and TRBJ1-4. The CDR3 extends over 15 amino acids. Germline values: CDR1 SGHRS, CDR2 YFSETQ. CDR3 amino acids: CASSLAPGVDEKLFF.

The V and J genes are TRBV20-1 and TRBJ2-7; as DNA is missing, the TRBD2 call by TCRdb cannot be tested. The CDR3 runs to 16 residues. Germline V gives CDR1 DFQATT, CDR2 SNEGSKA (reference sequence). The CDR3 here is CSARDGGASGPLEQYF.

The chain joins TRBV7-9 to TRBJ1-1. This CDR3 spans 15 amino acids. CDR1 and CDR2 (germline): SEHNR, FQNEAQ (reference sequence). The CDR3 here is CASSLSLDRNTEAFF.

V is TRBV18 and J is TRBJ2-1. The length of the CDR3 is 15 residues. Per germline, CDR1 KGHSH and CDR2 LQKENI. The CDR3 reads CASEGLRRSYNEQFF. Filled out from reference TRBV18 and TRBJ2-1, the complete variable domain reads NAGVMQNPRHLVRRRGQEARLRCSPMKGHSHVYWYRQLPEEGLKFMVYLQKENIIDESGMPKERFSAEFPKEGPSILRIQQVVRGDSAAYFCASEGLRRSYNEQFFGPGTRLTVL.

V usage is TRBV21-1 and J usage is TRBJ2-6; TCRdb lists TRBD2, though no DNA is available to test this call. TRBV21-1 is a pseudogene. The CDR3 loop spans 18 amino acids. The CDR3 protein is CAGPGLADKSSGANVLTF.

The V gene is TRBV20-1, the J gene TRBJ2-2; TCRdb's D call, TRBD1, is unchecked because there is no DNA. Germline V gene lookup returns CDR1 DFQATT and CDR2 SNEGSKA (reference sequence). The CDR3 is made up of 14 amino acids. This CDR3 is CSASPDRNTGELFF.

The chain recombines TRBV14 with TRBJ2-1; absent DNA, TCRdb's TRBD1 call cannot be checked. This CDR3 contains 21 residues. Germline-derived CDR1 and CDR2 are SGHDN and FVKESK. The CDR3 loop reads CASSQVRKNLWTGGMSNEQFF.

The V gene is TRBV28, the J gene TRBJ2-3; TCRdb outputs TRBD1, but without DNA this stays unchecked. The CDR3 loop spans 15 amino acids. Germline lookup yields CDR1 MDHEN and CDR2 SYDVKM. The CDR3 loop is CASTEGLGRPDTQYF.

The chain employs TRBV5-1 and TRBJ2-5; the D gene TCRdb calls, TRBD1, cannot be checked with no DNA. The CDR3 runs 14 residues. CDR1 is SGHRS, CDR2 YFSETQ, per germline. CDR3 region: CASYQQGPGKTQYF.

The rearrangement uses TRBV6-1 and TRBJ2-5; TCRdb's D gene call, TRBD2, goes unchecked for lack of DNA. Germline V gene data show CDR1 as MNHNS and CDR2 as SASEGT. This CDR3 is 16 amino acids long. The CDR3 sequence is CASRELAGATQETQYF.